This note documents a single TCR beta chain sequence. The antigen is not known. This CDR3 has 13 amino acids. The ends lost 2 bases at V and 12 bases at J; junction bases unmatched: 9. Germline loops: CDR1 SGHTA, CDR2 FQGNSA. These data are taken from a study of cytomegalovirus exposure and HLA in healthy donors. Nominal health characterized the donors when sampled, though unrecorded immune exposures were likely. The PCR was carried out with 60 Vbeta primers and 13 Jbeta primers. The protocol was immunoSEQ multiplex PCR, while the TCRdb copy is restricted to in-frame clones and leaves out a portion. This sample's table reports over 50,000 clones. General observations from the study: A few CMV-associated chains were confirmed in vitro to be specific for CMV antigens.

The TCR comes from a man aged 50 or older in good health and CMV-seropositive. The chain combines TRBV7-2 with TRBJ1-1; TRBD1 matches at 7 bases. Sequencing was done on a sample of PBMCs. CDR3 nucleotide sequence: TGTGCCAGCAGCTTAATGTCTTCAGGGGGAACTTTCTTT. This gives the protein CASSLMSSGGTFF.